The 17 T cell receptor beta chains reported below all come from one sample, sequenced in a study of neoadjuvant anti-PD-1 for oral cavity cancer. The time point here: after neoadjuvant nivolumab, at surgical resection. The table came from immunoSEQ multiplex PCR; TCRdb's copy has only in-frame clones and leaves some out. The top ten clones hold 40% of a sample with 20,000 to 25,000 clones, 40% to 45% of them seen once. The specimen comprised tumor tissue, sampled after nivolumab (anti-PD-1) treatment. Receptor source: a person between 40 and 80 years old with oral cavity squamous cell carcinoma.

This CDR3 is CASSYSLPERAETQYF. The CDR3 DNA is TGTGCCAGCAGTTATTCCTTACCAGAGCGGGCAGAGACCCAGTACTTC. The chain has TRBV6-5 and TRBJ2-5; D is possibly TRBD2 (6 bases). The CDR3 totals 16 residues. V lost 3 bases, J lost 4 bases, and 18 bases lay in between. Germline CDR1 and CDR2: MNHEY and SVGAGI.

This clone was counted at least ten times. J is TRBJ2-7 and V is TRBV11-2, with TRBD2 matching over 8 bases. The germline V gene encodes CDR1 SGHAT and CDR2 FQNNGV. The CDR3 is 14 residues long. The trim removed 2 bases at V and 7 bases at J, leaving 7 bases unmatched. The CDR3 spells CASSLQRGPVEQYF. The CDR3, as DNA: TGTGCCAGCAGCTTACAGCGGGGGCCGGTTGAGCAGTACTTC.

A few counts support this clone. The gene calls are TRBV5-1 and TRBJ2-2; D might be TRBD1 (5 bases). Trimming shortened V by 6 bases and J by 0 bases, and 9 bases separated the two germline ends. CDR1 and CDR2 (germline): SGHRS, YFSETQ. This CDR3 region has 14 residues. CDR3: CASKGQTNTGELFF. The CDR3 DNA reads TGCGCCAGCAAGGGGCAGACGAACACCGGGGAGCTGTTTTTT.

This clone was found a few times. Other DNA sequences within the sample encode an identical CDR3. Here the CDR3 DNA reads TGTGCCAGCAGCTTAGTACTAGCGGGGAACACAGATACGCAGTATTTT. It encodes CASSLVLAGNTDTQYF. This chain links TRBV7-9 with TRBJ2-3; 10 nucleotides agree with TRBD2. Germline loops: CDR1 SEHNR, CDR2 FQNEAQ (reference sequence). This CDR3 spans 16 amino acids. After removal of 1 base from V and 2 bases from J, the junction contained 3 bases not matched to a gene. The entire variable domain, with the rest obtained from reference TRBV7-9 and TRBJ2-3, is as follows: DTGVSQNPRHKITKRGQNVTFRCDPISEHNRLYWYRQTLGQGPEFLTYFQNEAQLEKSRLLSDRFSAERPKGSFSTLEIQRTEQGDSAMYLCASSLVLAGNTDTQYFGPGTRLTVL.

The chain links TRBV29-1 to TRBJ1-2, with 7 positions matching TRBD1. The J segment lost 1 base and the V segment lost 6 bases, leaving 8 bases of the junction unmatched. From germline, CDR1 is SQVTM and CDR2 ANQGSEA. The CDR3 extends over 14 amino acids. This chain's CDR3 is CSVDGTDYNYGYTF. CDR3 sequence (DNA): TGCAGCGTGGACGGGACAGACTATAACTATGGCTACACCTTC.

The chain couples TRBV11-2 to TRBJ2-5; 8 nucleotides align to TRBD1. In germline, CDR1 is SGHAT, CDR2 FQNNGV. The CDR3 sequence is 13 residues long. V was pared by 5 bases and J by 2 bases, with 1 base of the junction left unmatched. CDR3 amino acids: CASSRDRQETQYF. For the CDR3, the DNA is TGTGCCAGCAGCCGGGACAGGCAAGAGACCCAGTACTTC.

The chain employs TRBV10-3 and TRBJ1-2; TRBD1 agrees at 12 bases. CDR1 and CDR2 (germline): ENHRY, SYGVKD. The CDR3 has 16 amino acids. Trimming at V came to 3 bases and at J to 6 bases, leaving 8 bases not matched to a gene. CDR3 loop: CAISERRDRGQDGYTF. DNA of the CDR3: TGTGCCATCAGTGAACGCCGGGACAGGGGGCAGGATGGCTACACCTTC.

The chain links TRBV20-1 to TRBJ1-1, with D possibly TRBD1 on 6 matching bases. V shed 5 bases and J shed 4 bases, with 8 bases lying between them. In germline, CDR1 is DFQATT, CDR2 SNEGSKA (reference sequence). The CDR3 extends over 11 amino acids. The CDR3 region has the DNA TGCAGTGCTCAGGGGATCACTGAAGCTTTCTTT. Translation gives CSAQGITEAFF.

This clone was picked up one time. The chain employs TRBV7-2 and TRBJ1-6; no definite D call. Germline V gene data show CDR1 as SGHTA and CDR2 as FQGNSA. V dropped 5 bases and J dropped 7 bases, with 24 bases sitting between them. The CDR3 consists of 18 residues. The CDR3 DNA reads TGTGCCAGCAGCCCGAGCCCCCAAAGACTCCCGGGAAATTCACCCCTCCACTTT. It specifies CASSPSPQRLPGNSPLHF.

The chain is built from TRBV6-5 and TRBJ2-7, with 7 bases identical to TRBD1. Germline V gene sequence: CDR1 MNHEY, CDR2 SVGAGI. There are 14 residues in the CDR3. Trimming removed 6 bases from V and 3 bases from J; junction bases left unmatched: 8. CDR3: CASSRGTALYEQYF. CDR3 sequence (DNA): TGTGCCAGCAGCAGGGGGACAGCACTCTACGAGCAGTACTTC.

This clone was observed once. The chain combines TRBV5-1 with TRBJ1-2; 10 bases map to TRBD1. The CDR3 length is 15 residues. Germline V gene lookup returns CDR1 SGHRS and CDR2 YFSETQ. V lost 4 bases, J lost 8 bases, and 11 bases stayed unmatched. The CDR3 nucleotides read TGCGCCAGCAGCCCGGATTTGGGGACAGGGGAGGGCTACACCTTC. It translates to CASSPDLGTGEGYTF.

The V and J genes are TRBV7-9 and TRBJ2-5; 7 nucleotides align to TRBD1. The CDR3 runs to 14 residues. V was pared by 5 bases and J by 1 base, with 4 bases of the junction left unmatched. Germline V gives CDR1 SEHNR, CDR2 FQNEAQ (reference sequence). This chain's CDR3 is CASSPGTAQETQYF. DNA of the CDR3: TGTGCCAGCAGCCCAGGGACAGCCCAAGAGACCCAGTACTTC.

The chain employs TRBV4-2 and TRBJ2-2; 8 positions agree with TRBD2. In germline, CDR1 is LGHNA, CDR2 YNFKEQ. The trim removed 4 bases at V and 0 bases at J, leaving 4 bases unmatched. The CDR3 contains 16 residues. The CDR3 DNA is TGTGCCAGCAGCCTGACGCGGGGGGCGAACACCGGGGAGCTGTTTTTT. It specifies CASSLTRGANTGELFF.

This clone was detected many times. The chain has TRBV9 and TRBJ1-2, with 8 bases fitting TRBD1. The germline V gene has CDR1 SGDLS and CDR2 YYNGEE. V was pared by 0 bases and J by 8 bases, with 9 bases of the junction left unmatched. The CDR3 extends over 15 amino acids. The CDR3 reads CASSVAGQGVDGYTF. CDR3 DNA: TGTGCCAGCAGCGTAGCAGGACAGGGTGTTGACGGCTACACCTTC.

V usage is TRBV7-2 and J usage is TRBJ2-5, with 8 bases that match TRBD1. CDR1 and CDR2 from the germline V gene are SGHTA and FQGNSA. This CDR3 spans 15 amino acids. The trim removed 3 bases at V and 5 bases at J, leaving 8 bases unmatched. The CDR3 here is CASSFLGRGLETQYF. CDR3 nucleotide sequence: TGTGCCAGCAGCTTTTTGGGCAGGGGGCTGGAGACCCAGTACTTC.

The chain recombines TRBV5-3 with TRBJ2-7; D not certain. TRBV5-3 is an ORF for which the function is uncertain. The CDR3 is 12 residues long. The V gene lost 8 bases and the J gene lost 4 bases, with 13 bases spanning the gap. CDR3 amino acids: CASNHLGYEQYF. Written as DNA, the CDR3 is TGTGCCAGCAACCACTTAGGATACGAGCAGTACTTC.

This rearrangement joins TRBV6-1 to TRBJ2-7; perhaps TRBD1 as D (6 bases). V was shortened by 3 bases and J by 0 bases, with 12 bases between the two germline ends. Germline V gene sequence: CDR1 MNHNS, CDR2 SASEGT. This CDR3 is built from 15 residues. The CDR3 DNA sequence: TGTGCCAGCAGTGAGTTCGGGACAAGCTCCTACGAGCAGTACTTC. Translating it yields CASSEFGTSSYEQYF.